This TCR beta chain was obtained from a study of synovial regulatory T cells in juvenile arthritis (dated by TCRdb to 2014 to 2015). For the study in its entirety: Of the sequenced patients, three were therapy-naive, one was treated with methotrexate plus infliximab, 6 or 7 were treated with methotrexate, and one lacked treatment information. Treg and Teff subsets from eleven to twelve JIA patients with active disease were included in the TCR repertoire comparisons. TCRbeta CDR3 repertoires of blood iaTreg cells, other blood Treg cells and synovial fluid Treg cells from matched patient samples were compared in the study. Effector T cell subsets were also sequenced in the study cohort for comparisons, but only blood and synovial fluid Treg cells are covered by the Treg dataset alone. Results the study describes overall, beyond this receptor: Synovial Treg cells shared more CDR3 sequences with iaTreg cells than with other blood Treg cells, and Chao-Jaccard similarity confirmed that synovial Treg cells were more closely related to iaTreg cells. TCR diversity was lower in blood iaTreg cells than in other blood Treg cells, which is consistent with antigen-driven expansion. Across patients, iaTreg TCR repertoires were largely private, and these iaTreg repertoires partially overlapped with synovial Teff and blood CPL repertoires.

HLA-DR+ Treg cells were designated as iaTreg cells, which were found to be more frequent in NO ID than ID patients at Tend and were hypothesised to expand during inflammation. The donors for the TCR repertoire analysis were approximately 11 juvenile idiopathic arthritis patients with active disease who had not reached inactive disease, of whom 3 were polyarticular and 8 were oligoarticular. A median age of around 10 years (range about 2.4-22.9) and a median disease duration of 7 years (range 0.2-19.1) were recorded for the TCR-sequenced patients. Samples for TCR repertoire analysis came from two centres in Italy. Peripheral blood mononuclear cells were isolated using a Histopaque-1077 density gradient and were cryopreserved in approximately 90% FCS with roughly 10% DMSO. CDR1 and CDR2 (SNHLY, FYNNEI) derive from the germline V gene. There are 14 amino acids in the CDR3, from cysteine to phenylalanine inclusive. The coding DNA is unavailable.

The library was made by the immunoSEQ multiplex PCR assay. TCRbeta CDR3 sequencing was carried out by Adaptive Biotechnologies. On the study's bioinformatics: To assess repertoire similarity, the researchers used the Chao-modified Jaccard index along with median clonotype overlap taken from 200 random subsamples at equal sample size. Similarity analyses used either productive nucleotide sequences or in silico-translated amino acid sequences. Hierarchical clustering with single linkage and t-SNE based on Chao-modified Jaccard distances were used to compare repertoires. Repertoire diversity was quantified with the Renyi index, after sample size normalisation, across a range of alpha values. The table was pulled from immuneACCESS by TCRdb, which kept in-frame rearrangements only. Such tables lose some clones; where checked, under half of the loss comes from unresolved V genes, and the rest has no known cause. V and J calls and clone size come straight from that table; D and trimming were deduced from the DNA. This sample's clone table shows around 9,000 clones. Of the sample, less than 2% is held by the ten largest clones.

For this clone: This receptor's antigen is unknown.

The chain couples TRBV2 to TRBJ2-3. The clonotype was recovered from a donor aged 2-35 years with juvenile idiopathic arthritis. What was sequenced was Treg cells from blood. The cell subset or site label corresponds to: HLA-DR+ inflammation-associated blood Treg cells. The CDR3 region: CASSEVGNQDTQYF.